The next 23 T cell receptor beta chains were all read from a single sample in a study of blood T cell repertoires in COVID-19. Clones were read by immunoSEQ multiplex PCR, and TCRdb kept only the in-frame ones, dropping some. The sample yields just under 150,000 clones, around nine tenths seen once. Sequencing was carried out using peripheral blood. These receptors were obtained from a woman between 50 and 59 years old with active or convalescent COVID-19.

CDR3 loop: CASSLGLRDREMRGYTF. DNA for the CDR3: TGTGCCAGCAGCTTAGGGTTACGCGACAGGGAAATGAGGGGCTACACCTTC. The chain couples TRBV7-9 to TRBJ1-2; 7 bases are a match to TRBD1. Germline CDR1 reads SEHNR; CDR2 reads FQNEAQ (reference sequence). The CDR3 is 17 residues long. The trim removed 1 base at V and 8 bases at J, leaving 16 bases unmatched.

The chain is built from TRBV24-1 and TRBJ1-1; D may be TRBD1 (5 bases). The V end was cut by 4 bases, the J end by 3 bases, with 20 bases between. The CDR3 contains 17 residues. Germline loops: CDR1 KGHDR, CDR2 SFDVKD. CDR3 sequence (DNA): TGTGCCACCAGTGAGGGGACTGTGATAATTGGGTACACTGAAGCTTTCTTT. This gives the protein CATSEGTVIIGYTEAFF.

The gene calls are TRBV5-1 and TRBJ2-1; 12 bases line up with TRBD2. Germline lookup yields CDR1 SGHRS and CDR2 YFSETQ. This CDR3 region has 18 residues. V was clipped by 0 bases and J by 6 bases; unmatched bases: 10. In DNA form, the CDR3 reads TGCGCCAGCAGCTTGGAGGGACAACTAGCGGGGGGAGGCAATGAGCAGTTCTTC. As protein: CASSLEGQLAGGGNEQFF.

The chain employs TRBV4-1 and TRBJ1-5; a possible D gene is TRBD1 (5 bases). Trimming pared 1 base from V and 5 bases from J, leaving 15 bases between. The germline V gene encodes CDR1 MGHRA and CDR2 YSYEKL. The CDR3 length is 16 residues. CDR3: CASSQGPGSPHQPQHF. The CDR3 DNA follows: TGCGCCAGCAGCCAAGGGCCAGGGTCCCCCCATCAGCCCCAGCATTTT.

This clone was observed a few times. The rearrangement links TRBV14 to TRBJ1-2; D is uncertain. V was shortened by 2 bases and J by 5 bases, with 9 bases between the two germline ends. The CDR3 length is 13 residues. Germline CDR1 is SGHDN and CDR2 is FVKESK. The CDR3 coding sequence is TGTGCCAGCAGCCAAAACATCCGATATGGCTACACCTTC. This codes for CASSQNIRYGYTF. The entire variable domain, with the rest obtained from reference TRBV14 and TRBJ1-2, is as follows: EAGVTQFPSHSVIEKGQTVTLRCDPISGHDNLYWYRRVMGKEIKFLLHFVKESKQDESGMPNNRFLAERTGGTYSTLKVQPAELEDSGVYFCASSQNIRYGYTFGSGTRLTVV.

J is TRBJ2-1 and V is TRBV11-2; weak D call: TRBD2 (5 bases). The CDR3 contains 13 residues. Per the germline V gene, CDR1 is SGHAT and CDR2 is FQNNGV. V was pared by 5 bases and J by 13 bases, with 18 bases between. The CDR3: CASSHLSGWNQFF. CDR3 coding DNA: TGTGCCAGCAGCCACCTGAGCGGCTGGAACCAGTTCTTC.

The genes are TRBV6-2 or TRBV6-3 and TRBJ2-7; 10 bases line up with TRBD2. The germline gives CDR1 MNHEY, CDR2 SVGEGT. Losses at the gene ends were 5 bases for V and 2 bases for J; bases not matched to a gene: 12. This CDR3 is built from 17 residues. This CDR3 reads CASSHRLAGTLPYEQYF. The CDR3 coding sequence is TGTGCCAGCAGTCACAGACTAGCGGGTACCTTACCCTACGAGCAGTACTTC.

The rearrangement joins TRBV15 to TRBJ2-7; TRBD1 matches 11 bases. After removal of 3 bases from V and 5 bases from J, the junction contained 12 bases not matched to a gene. This CDR3 spans 17 amino acids. The germline gives CDR1 LNHNV, CDR2 YYDKDF (reference sequence). In DNA form, the CDR3 reads TGTGCCACCAGCAGGCCGGGACAGGGGGGTTTGGGGAACGAGCAGTACTTC. Translating gives CATSRPGQGGLGNEQYF.

V and J are TRBV21-1 and TRBJ1-2; TRBD1 was called by the table and not checked on the DNA. TRBV21-1 is tagged as a pseudogene. This CDR3 has 17 amino acids. CDR3 residues: CASSKEDKGVENYGYTF. CDR3 nucleotides: TGTGCCAGCAGCAAAGAAGACAAGGGGGTGGAAAACTATGGCTACACCTTC.

V gene TRBV30 combines with J gene TRBJ1-5; 8 bases line up with TRBD1. The V gene end was trimmed by 3 bases and the J gene end by 5 bases; junction bases not matched to a gene: 6. The CDR3 spans 14 residues. Per the germline V gene, CDR1 is GTSNPN and CDR2 is SVGIG (reference sequence). CDR3 sequence reads: CAWRDTGGHQPQHF. The CDR3, as DNA: TGTGCCTGGAGAGACACAGGGGGGCATCAGCCCCAGCATTTT.

This clone was counted only a few times. The rearrangement links TRBV12-3 or TRBV12-4 to TRBJ2-7; no definite D call. V was cut by 5 bases and J by 0 bases, with 5 bases left in between. This CDR3 contains 12 residues. CDR3 sequence (DNA): TGTGCCAGCAGTCCCAGCTCCTACGAGCAGTACTTC. It specifies CASSPSSYEQYF.

The J gene is TRBJ1-6, the V gene TRBV15; no reliable D call. This CDR3 is 14 amino acids long. V was cut by 10 bases and J by 0 bases, with 10 bases left in between. Germline CDR1 is LNHNV and CDR2 is YYDKDF (reference sequence). CDR3 sequence: CAIGRSSYNSPLHF. In nucleotides, the CDR3 is TGTGCCATCGGGAGAAGCTCCTATAATTCACCCCTCCACTTT.

The chain joins TRBV28 to TRBJ1-6; TRBD1 aligns across 8 bases. The CDR3 contains 14 residues. Losses at the gene ends were 5 bases for V and 8 bases for J; bases not matched to a gene: 5. Germline V gene data show CDR1 as MDHEN and CDR2 as SYDVKM. Here the CDR3 DNA reads TGTGCCAGCAGTGCAGACAGGGGATATTCACCCCTCCACTTT. Translated, it gives CASSADRGYSPLHF.

This clone was observed once. This rearrangement joins TRBV19 to TRBJ2-3; weak D call: TRBD2 (5 bases). Looked up from germline, CDR1 is LNHDA and CDR2 is SQIVND (reference sequence). Trimming removed 3 bases at V and 6 bases at J, with 7 bases between. The CDR3 consists of 12 residues. CDR3 DNA: TGTGCCAGTAGTATCAGGAGGGATACGCAGTATTTT. Protein sequence: CASSIRRDTQYF.

The rearrangement links TRBV11-2 to TRBJ2-2; 14 bases are a match to TRBD2. CDR1 is SGHAT and CDR2 is FQNNGV in the germline V gene. This CDR3 has 15 amino acids. V trimming: 5 bases; J trimming: 7 bases; junction bases outside the gene matches: 3. In DNA form, the CDR3 reads TGTGCCAGCAGCGCGGGACTAGCGGGAGTCGGGGAGCTGTTTTTT. As protein: CASSAGLAGVGELFF.

The J gene is TRBJ2-2, the V gene TRBV9, with 10 nucleotides matching TRBD1. Germline V gene lookup returns CDR1 SGDLS and CDR2 YYNGEE. The CDR3 loop spans 15 amino acids. Trimming cost V 4 bases and J 3 bases; bases outside gene matches: 3. CDR3 region: CASSLGTGDTGELFF. The CDR3 nucleotides read TGTGCCAGCAGCCTCGGGACAGGGGACACCGGGGAGCTGTTTTTT.

V and J are TRBV3-1 (or the pseudogene TRBV3-2) and TRBJ1-1; the D is unclear. The V gene's germline CDR1 is LGHDT and CDR2 YNNKEL (reference sequence). V was cut by 3 bases and J by 3 bases, with 8 bases left in between. The CDR3 has 13 amino acids. The CDR3 spells CASSHPSHTEAFF. The CDR3 DNA reads TGTGCCAGCAGCCACCCCTCCCACACTGAAGCTTTCTTT.

The chain uses TRBV13 and TRBJ2-7; possibly TRBD1 for D (6 bases). CDR1 and CDR2 from the germline V gene are PRHDT and FYEKMQ (reference sequence). The CDR3 has 15 residues. V was trimmed by 5 bases and J by 0 bases, leaving 14 bases between them. The CDR3 region is CASSMTGPISYEQYF. CDR3 DNA sequence: TGTGCCAGCAGCATGACAGGCCCCATCTCCTACGAGCAGTACTTC.

This sequence joins TRBV28 and TRBJ1-4, with D tentatively TRBD1 (6 bases). The CDR3 is 21 residues long. V was clipped by 6 bases and J by 3 bases, with 32 bases between them. In germline, CDR1 is MDHEN, CDR2 SYDVKM. CDR3 in DNA: TGTGCCAGCAGCCAGATTTATGAGACCAGTACAGGGAAGATTGCTAATGAAAAACTGTTTTTT. Translating gives CASSQIYETSTGKIANEKLFF. Filled out from reference TRBV28 and TRBJ1-4, the complete variable domain reads DVKVTQSSRYLVKRTGEKVFLECVQDMDHENMFWYRQDPGLGLRLIYFSYDVKMKEKGDIPEGYSVSREKKERFSLILESASTNQTSMYLCASSQIYETSTGKIANEKLFFGSGTQLSVL.

The chain uses TRBV25-1 and TRBJ1-2; 11 bases map to TRBD1. This CDR3 contains 16 residues. V was pared by 2 bases and J by 4 bases, with 6 bases of the junction left unmatched. The V gene's germline CDR1 is MGHDK and CDR2 SYGVNS. The CDR3 loop is CASSEPRTGGAYGYTF. The CDR3 bases are TGTGCCAGCAGTGAACCCCGGACAGGGGGCGCCTATGGCTACACCTTC.

This sequence joins TRBV10-3 and TRBJ1-6; D is unresolved. CDR1 is ENHRY and CDR2 is SYGVKD in the germline V gene. Trimming left V 2 bases short and J 8 bases short, with 7 bases between. The CDR3 sequence is 13 residues long. CDR3 sequence (DNA): TGTGCCATCAGTGAGACGAGGGATTCACCCCTCCACTTT. Its protein product is CAISETRDSPLHF.

The rearrangement uses TRBV3-1 (or the pseudogene TRBV3-2) and TRBJ2-3, with a possible D match to TRBD1 (6 bases). With 7 bases removed from V and 2 bases from J, the gap between germline ends came to 13 bases. The CDR3 runs to 14 residues. Per germline, CDR1 LGHDT and CDR2 YNNKEL (reference sequence). The CDR3: CASNTGHPTDTQYF. The CDR3 nucleotides are TGTGCCAGCAACACGGGACACCCCACAGATACGCAGTATTTT.

This clone is a singleton in its sample. The chain links TRBV9 to TRBJ2-1; 13 bases are shared with TRBD2. V gave up 0 bases and J gave up 3 bases; unmatched junction bases: 9. CDR1 and CDR2 (germline): SGDLS, YYNGEE. The CDR3 is made up of 19 amino acids. DNA of the CDR3: TGTGCCAGCAGCGTAGCTATTACTAGCGGGGGGGAAATCTACAATGAGCAGTTCTTC. It encodes CASSVAITSGGEIYNEQFF.